This T cell receptor beta chain was captured by sequencing in a study of cytomegalovirus exposure and HLA in healthy donors. Regarding the study as a whole: According to the study, 150 to 200 TCR beta chains were cytomegalovirus-associated. There were three CMV-associated chains whose specificity for CMV antigens was confirmed in vitro. Segments of the TCR beta V type were, in most cases, productive about 87% or about 30% of the time in an earlier analysis.

PCR amplification relied on 60 Vbeta primers (plus 13 Jbeta primers). TCRdb keeps only in-frame clones here, not all; method: immunoSEQ multiplex PCR. The sample includes roughly 150,000 clones, about 80% of them seen just once. Each donor was nominally healthy when sampled (though unrecorded immune exposures were likely). Germline V gene data show CDR1 as SGHTA and CDR2 as FQGNSA. There are 18 residues in the CDR3. Losses at the gene ends were 5 bases for V and 1 base for J; bases not matched to a gene: 14. This clone has more than one count but fewer than ten. Its antigen is undetermined. This TCR came from a woman in her thirties in good health and CMV-seronegative. The chain carries TRBV7-2 and TRBJ1-5, with 7 bases matching TRBD1. Sample: PBMCs. CDR3 in DNA: TGTGCCAGCAGCCGCACCGGGACAGAGATATCGAGCAATCAGCCCCAGCATTTT. It encodes CASSRTGTEISSNQPQHF. The whole variable domain, remainder taken from reference TRBV7-2 and TRBJ1-5, is GAGVSQSPSNKVTEKGKDVELRCDPISGHTALYWYRQSLGQGLEFLIYFQGNSAPDKSGLPSDRFSAERTGGSVSTLTIQRTQQEDSAVYLCASSRTGTEISSNQPQHFGDGTRLSIL.